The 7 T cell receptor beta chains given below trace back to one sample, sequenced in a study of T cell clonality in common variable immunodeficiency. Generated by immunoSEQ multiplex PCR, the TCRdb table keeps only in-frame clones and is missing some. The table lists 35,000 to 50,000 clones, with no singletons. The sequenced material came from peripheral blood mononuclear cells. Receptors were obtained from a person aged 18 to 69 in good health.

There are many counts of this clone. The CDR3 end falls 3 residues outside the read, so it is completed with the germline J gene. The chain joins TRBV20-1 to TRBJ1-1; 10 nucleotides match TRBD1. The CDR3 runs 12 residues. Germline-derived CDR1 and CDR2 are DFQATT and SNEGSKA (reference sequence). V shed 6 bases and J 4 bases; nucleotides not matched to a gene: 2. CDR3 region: CSAGTGATEAFF. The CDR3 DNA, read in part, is TGCAGTGCCGGGACAGGGGCCACTGAA.

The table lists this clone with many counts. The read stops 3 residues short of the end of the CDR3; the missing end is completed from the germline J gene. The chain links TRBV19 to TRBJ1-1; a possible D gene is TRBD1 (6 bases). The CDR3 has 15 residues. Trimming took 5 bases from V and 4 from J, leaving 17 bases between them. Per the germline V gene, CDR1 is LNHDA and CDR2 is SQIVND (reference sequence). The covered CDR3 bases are TGTGCCAGTAGTCCGACGGACAGTCAACTCACTGAA. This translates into CASSPTDSQLTE. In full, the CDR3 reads CASSPTDSQLTEAFF.

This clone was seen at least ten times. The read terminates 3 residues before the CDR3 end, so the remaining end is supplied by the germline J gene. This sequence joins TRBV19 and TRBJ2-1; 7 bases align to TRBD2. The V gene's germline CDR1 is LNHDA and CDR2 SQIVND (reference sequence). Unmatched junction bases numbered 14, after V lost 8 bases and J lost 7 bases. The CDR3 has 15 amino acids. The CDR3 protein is CASALRDYRGNEQFF. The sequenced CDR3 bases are TGTGCCAGTGCTCTCCGGGACTATAGGGGTAATGAG.

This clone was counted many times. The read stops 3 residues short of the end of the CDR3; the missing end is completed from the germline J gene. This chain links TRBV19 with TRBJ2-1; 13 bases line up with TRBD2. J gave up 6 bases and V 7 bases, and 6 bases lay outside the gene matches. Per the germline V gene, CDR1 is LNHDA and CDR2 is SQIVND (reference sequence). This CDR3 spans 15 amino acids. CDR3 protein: CASTPGTSGANEQFF. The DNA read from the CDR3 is TGTGCCAGTACCCCTGGGACTAGCGGGGCCAATGAG.

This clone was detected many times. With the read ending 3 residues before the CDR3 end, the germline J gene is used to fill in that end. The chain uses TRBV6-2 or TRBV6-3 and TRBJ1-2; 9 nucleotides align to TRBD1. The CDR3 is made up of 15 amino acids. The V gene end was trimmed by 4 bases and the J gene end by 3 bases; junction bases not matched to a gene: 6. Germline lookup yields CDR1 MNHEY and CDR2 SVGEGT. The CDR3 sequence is CASSFSGQGYYGYTF. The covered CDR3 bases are TGTGCCAGCAGTTTTTCGGGACAGGGCTACTATGGC.

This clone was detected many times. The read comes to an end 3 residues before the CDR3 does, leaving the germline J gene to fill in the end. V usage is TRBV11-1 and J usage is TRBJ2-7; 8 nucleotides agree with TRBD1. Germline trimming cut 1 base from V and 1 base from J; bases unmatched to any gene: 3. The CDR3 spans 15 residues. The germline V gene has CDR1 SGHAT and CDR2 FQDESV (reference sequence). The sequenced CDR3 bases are TGTGCCAGCAGCTTAGAGACAGGGGCATCCTACGAG. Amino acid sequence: CASSLETGASYE. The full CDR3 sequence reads CASSLETGASYEQYF.

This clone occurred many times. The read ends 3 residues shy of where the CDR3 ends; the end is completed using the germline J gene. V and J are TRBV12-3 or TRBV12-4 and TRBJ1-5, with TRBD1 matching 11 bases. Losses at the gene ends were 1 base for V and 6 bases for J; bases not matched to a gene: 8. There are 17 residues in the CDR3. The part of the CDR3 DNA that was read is TGTGCCAGCAGTTTAGTCGCCGGGACAGGGGGATTTCAGCCC. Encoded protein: CASSLVAGTGGFQP. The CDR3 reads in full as CASSLVAGTGGFQPQHF.